Presented here are 27 T cell receptor beta chains from one specimen sequenced in a study of cytomegalovirus exposure and HLA in healthy donors. Amplification used 60 Vbeta primers and 13 Jbeta primers. Sequenced by immunoSEQ multiplex PCR; TCRdb stores in-frame clones only, minus some. The table lists about 160,000 clones, approximately 75% of them singletons. The sequenced material came from PBMCs. These receptors were collected from a man under 40 in good health and CMV-seropositive.

The V call is TRBV27, the J call TRBJ2-5; tentatively, D is TRBD1 (6 bases). With 5 bases removed from V and 5 bases from J, the gap between germline ends came to 18 bases. CDR3 size: 15 residues. Germline assignment: CDR1 MNHEY and CDR2 SMNVEV (reference sequence). CDR3 residues: CASSPRGSLPETQYF. Here the CDR3 DNA reads TGTGCCAGCAGTCCAAGGGGGAGCCTGCCGGAGACCCAGTACTTC.

The sample holds one count of this clone. V is TRBV28 and J is TRBJ2-7; TRBD1 agrees at 9 bases. V shed 4 bases and J 1 base; nucleotides not matched to a gene: 5. There are 15 residues in the CDR3. Germline loops: CDR1 MDHEN, CDR2 SYDVKM. CDR3 bases: TGTGCCAGCAGTTCAGCCGGGACAGGGTCCTACGAGCAGTACTTC. As protein: CASSSAGTGSYEQYF. The full variable domain, rest sourced from reference TRBV28 and TRBJ2-7, is DVKVTQSSRYLVKRTGEKVFLECVQDMDHENMFWYRQDPGLGLRLIYFSYDVKMKEKGDIPEGYSVSREKKERFSLILESASTNQTSMYLCASSSAGTGSYEQYFGPGTRLTVT.

The chain is built from TRBV5-6 and TRBJ1-3; unclear D gene. Trimming took 4 bases from V and 1 from J, leaving 9 bases between them. The length of the CDR3 is 14 residues. Per the germline V gene, CDR1 is SGHDT and CDR2 is YYEEEE. The CDR3 DNA reads as TGTGCCAGCAGCCTAGTGGCTTCTGGAAACACCATATATTTT. Amino acids: CASSLVASGNTIYF.

In its sample, this clone was seen a few times. This chain uses TRBV5-1 with TRBJ1-4; 7 bases are a match to TRBD1. CDR3 size: 16 residues. J lost 0 bases, V lost 0 bases, and 2 bases had no gene match. Germline CDR1 is SGHRS and CDR2 is YFSETQ. CDR3 sequence: CASSLGDSPTNEKLFF. For the CDR3, the DNA is TGCGCCAGCAGCTTGGGGGACAGCCCAACTAATGAAAAACTGTTTTTT.

This chain links TRBV6-5 with TRBJ2-7; D uncertain. In germline, CDR1 is MNHEY, CDR2 SVGAGI. This CDR3 region has 15 residues. V lost 2 bases and J 0 bases, leaving 11 bases between the germline ends. The CDR3 region is CASSYHSASSYEQYF. The CDR3 DNA is TGTGCCAGCAGTTACCATTCCGCGAGCTCCTACGAGCAGTACTTC.

DNA of the CDR3: TGTGCCTGGAGCCAAGTCAAAACTAGCGGGGTCACAGATACGCAGTATTTT. It translates to CAWSQVKTSGVTDTQYF. J is TRBJ2-3 and V is TRBV30; 10 bases are a match to TRBD2. The CDR3 loop spans 17 amino acids. Germline loops: CDR1 GTSNPN, CDR2 SVGIG (reference sequence). Unmatched junction bases numbered 11, after V lost 3 bases and J lost 2 bases.

This chain joins TRBV29-1 and TRBJ1-1, with D possibly TRBD1 on 5 matching bases. The CDR3 has 13 residues. V was cut by 5 bases and J by 0 bases, with 10 bases left in between. The germline gives CDR1 SQVTM, CDR2 ANQGSEA. CDR3 amino acids: CSVLIQVNTEAFF. DNA for the CDR3: TGCAGCGTTCTCATACAGGTGAACACTGAAGCTTTCTTT.

This chain uses TRBV15 with TRBJ2-7; weak D call: TRBD2 (5 bases). Germline V gene lookup returns CDR1 LNHNV and CDR2 YYDKDF (reference sequence). The CDR3 totals 14 residues. Deletions cut 5 bases from V and 0 bases from J, with 11 bases between. CDR3 sequence: CATSDRGLSYEQYF. The CDR3 DNA is TGTGCCACCAGCGACCGAGGACTCTCCTACGAGCAGTACTTC.

This clone turned up a few times. The chain links TRBV5-3 to TRBJ2-3; TRBD2 aligns across 9 bases. TRBV5-3 is an ORF, with its function uncertain. Trimming at V came to 1 base and at J to 2 bases, leaving 5 bases not matched to a gene. The CDR3 loop spans 16 amino acids. The CDR3: CARSLWLAGTTDTQYF. The CDR3 coding sequence is TGTGCCAGAAGCTTGTGGCTAGCGGGGACCACAGATACGCAGTATTTT.

The CDR3, as DNA: TGTGCCAGCAGCTCCGGGACTTCTAGCACAGATACGCAGTATTTT. Amino acids: CASSSGTSSTDTQYF. The V call is TRBV7-3, the J call TRBJ2-3; weak D call: TRBD2 (6 bases). The CDR3 extends over 15 amino acids. V lost 4 bases, J lost 0 bases, and 11 bases lay in between. Germline assignment: CDR1 SGHTA and CDR2 FQGTGA.

This sequence joins TRBV29-1 and TRBJ1-1; tentatively, D is TRBD1 (5 bases). The germline CDR1 and CDR2 sequences are SQVTM and ANQGSEA. The V gene lost 5 bases and the J gene lost 2 bases, with 15 bases spanning the gap. The CDR3 runs 14 residues. For the CDR3, the DNA is TGCAGCGTTTATCCGCGACAGACCAACACTGAAGCTTTCTTT. It encodes CSVYPRQTNTEAFF.

The V and J genes are TRBV7-9 and TRBJ2-1; 8 nucleotides match TRBD2. Germline assignment: CDR1 SEHNR and CDR2 FQNEAQ (reference sequence). This CDR3 is 15 amino acids long. J gave up 4 bases and V 7 bases, and 9 bases lay outside the gene matches. CDR3 sequence (DNA): TGTGCCAGCACTCAGGGACTAGAGTTTTACAATGAGCAGTTCTTC. It yields the protein CASTQGLEFYNEQFF.

The rearrangement joins TRBV6-6 to TRBJ2-5; TRBD1 matches at 8 bases. V lost 6 bases and J lost 6; bases outside the gene matches: 6. CDR3 size: 13 residues. Germline loops: CDR1 MNHNY, CDR2 SVGAGI (reference sequence). CDR3 DNA: TGTGCCAGCAGGGGGGGACAGGTGAAGACCCAGTACTTC. It codes for CASRGGQVKTQYF.

The CDR3 reads CASSQTGEGTDTQYF. DNA for the CDR3: TGTGCCAGCAGCCAGACAGGGGAAGGGACAGATACGCAGTATTTT. This chain joins TRBV7-7 and TRBJ2-3; TRBD1 aligns across 8 bases. The CDR3 contains 15 residues. V lost 5 bases and J lost 3; bases outside the gene matches: 7. Germline assignment: CDR1 SSHAT and CDR2 FNYEAQ (reference sequence).

The V gene is TRBV7-2, the J gene TRBJ2-1; 11 bases fit TRBD2. V gave up 2 bases and J gave up 0 bases; unmatched junction bases: 9. This CDR3 spans 19 amino acids. CDR1 is SGHTA, CDR2 FQGNSA, per germline. This chain's CDR3 is CASSLLAGGLDSSYNEQFF. The CDR3 DNA reads TGTGCCAGCAGCTTATTAGCGGGGGGGCTTGATAGCTCCTACAATGAGCAGTTCTTC.

This chain links TRBV4-2 with TRBJ2-5; 10 bases fit TRBD2. Germline V gene lookup returns CDR1 LGHNA and CDR2 YNFKEQ. CDR3 length: 18 residues. The ends lost 6 bases at V and 4 bases at J; junction bases unmatched: 17. CDR3 coding DNA: TGTGCCAGCAGGACAGGGTGGCACAGCGGGGGGGTAGGAGAGACCCAGTACTTC. Residues: CASRTGWHSGGVGETQYF.

The V and J genes are TRBV6-5 and TRBJ2-7, with TRBD1 identical over 9 bases. This CDR3 has 14 residues. The V gene end was trimmed by 2 bases and the J gene end by 6 bases; junction bases not matched to a gene: 5. Germline lookup yields CDR1 MNHEY and CDR2 SVGAGI. The CDR3 DNA reads TGTGCCAGCAGTTACACCGGGACAGGGACCGAGCAGTACTTC. It encodes CASSYTGTGTEQYF.

J is TRBJ1-1 and V is TRBV7-2, with a tentative D call TRBD1 (5 bases). This CDR3 has 13 amino acids. Trimming removed 5 bases from V and 7 bases from J, with 14 bases in between. The germline V gene encodes CDR1 SGHTA and CDR2 FQGNSA. CDR3 in amino acids: CASSQGTGIEAFF. The DNA for the CDR3 is TGTGCCAGCAGCCAAGGCACAGGTATTGAAGCTTTCTTT.

This clone was observed once. The genes are TRBV7-3 and TRBJ1-6; D not certain. V gave up 0 bases and J gave up 6 bases, with 3 bases separating them. Germline V lookup: CDR1 SGHTA, CDR2 FQGTGA. There are 13 residues in the CDR3. CDR3 residues: CASSLTSNSPLHF. CDR3 nucleotide sequence: TGTGCCAGCAGCTTAACGAGTAATTCACCCCTCCACTTT.

This chain links TRBV7-3 with TRBJ2-3; 11 bases match TRBD2. Germline V gives CDR1 SGHTA, CDR2 FQGTGA. The CDR3 sequence is 15 residues long. J gave up 3 bases and V 5 bases, and 4 bases lay outside the gene matches. The CDR3 is CASSVSGGATDTQYF. As DNA, the CDR3 is TGTGCCAGCAGCGTTAGCGGGGGGGCGACAGATACGCAGTATTTT.

The rearrangement joins TRBV14 to TRBJ2-3, with TRBD2 matching over 10 bases. Germline-derived CDR1 and CDR2 are SGHDN and FVKESK. There are 16 residues in the CDR3. The J segment lost 6 bases and the V segment lost 3 bases, leaving 9 bases of the junction unmatched. The CDR3 is CASSHPGGLALDTQYF. The CDR3 DNA reads TGTGCCAGCAGCCACCCCGGGGGACTAGCGTTGGATACGCAGTATTTT.

The chain couples TRBV6-8 to TRBJ2-7, with TRBD2 matching 7 bases. The germline V gene has CDR1 MNHGY and CDR2 SAAAGT. J lost 5 bases, V lost 0 bases, and 4 bases had no gene match. The CDR3 runs to 14 residues. CDR3 bases: TGTGCCAGCAGTTACTCGGGGGGGTTCCACGAGCAGTACTTC. This sequence encodes CASSYSGGFHEQYF.

This chain connects TRBV5-1 to TRBJ1-2; TRBD1 agrees at 9 bases. Per germline, CDR1 SGHRS and CDR2 YFSETQ. The CDR3 runs 15 residues. The V segment lost 0 bases and the J segment 5 bases; nucleotides outside the gene matches: 5. The CDR3 reads CASSLDTGGFYGYTF. The CDR3, as DNA: TGCGCCAGCAGCTTGGATACAGGGGGCTTTTATGGCTACACCTTC.

CDR3 nucleotides: TGTGCCATCAGCTCCGGGGATCGGTCCTACAATGAGCAGTTCTTC. Translation: CAISSGDRSYNEQFF. The V and J genes are TRBV10-3 and TRBJ2-1; possibly TRBD2 for D (5 bases). This CDR3 is 15 amino acids long. Trimming removed 6 bases at V and 1 base at J, with 13 bases between. Germline loops: CDR1 ENHRY, CDR2 SYGVKD.

In its sample, this clone was seen a few times. The J gene is TRBJ1-4, the V gene TRBV5-1; 8 nucleotides line up with TRBD1. CDR1 SGHRS and CDR2 YFSETQ come from the germline V gene. The CDR3 is 14 residues long. V shed 4 bases, J shed 8 bases, and the junction held 7 bases outside the gene matches. The CDR3 sequence: CASSGGQGLEKLFF. CDR3 nucleotides: TGCGCCAGCAGCGGTGGACAGGGACTCGAAAAACTGTTTTTT. The entire variable domain, with the rest obtained from reference TRBV5-1 and TRBJ1-4, is as follows: KAGVTQTPRYLIKTRGQQVTLSCSPISGHRSVSWYQQTPGQGLQFLFEYFSETQRNKGNFPGRFSGRQFSNSRSEMNVSTLELGDSALYLCASSGGQGLEKLFFGSGTQLSVL.

V is TRBV29-1 and J is TRBJ2-3; 7 bases are a match to TRBD2. Per germline, CDR1 SQVTM and CDR2 ANQGSEA. J gave up 1 base and V 1 base, and 5 bases lay outside the gene matches. The CDR3 runs to 15 residues. The CDR3 DNA is TGCAGCGTTGAAGTCGGCGGGGGACGCACAGATACGCAGTATTTT. Its protein is CSVEVGGGRTDTQYF.

The J gene is TRBJ1-4, the V gene TRBV4-1, with 10 bases fitting TRBD1. The CDR3 is made up of 14 amino acids. CDR1 MGHRA and CDR2 YSYEKL come from the germline V gene. V lost 8 bases, J lost 7 bases, and 7 bases stayed unmatched. CDR3 amino acids: CASSTGQGTEKLFF. The DNA of the CDR3 is TGCGCCAGCTCAACGGGACAGGGGACTGAAAAACTGTTTTTT.